This record concerns one T cell receptor (beta chain) sequence. The antigen remains unidentified. This record comes from a study of OX40 agonist ivuxolimab in advanced cancers. Points from the study as a whole: The antigen specificity of the peripheral T cells (those that were expanded) was not determined. Partial responders treated at 0.1-3.0 mg/kg exhibited clonal expansion among the lowest measured.

The investigators sampled blood at baseline, at cycle 4 day 1, and at cycle 7 day 1. The table came from immunoSEQ multiplex PCR; TCRdb's copy has only in-frame clones and leaves some out. The sample lists over 10,000 clones; 75% to 85% were seen once. The specimen comprised CD4+ or CD8+ T cells sorted from blood, sampled in a trial of the OX40 agonist ivuxolimab. This clonotype was obtained from an adult with an advanced solid tumor such as melanoma, head and neck, liver or kidney cancer.

The CDR3 DNA reads as TGTGCCAGCAGTCCAGGGGGGACAGCCCTGGGGGGCTACACCTTC. Translated: CASSPGGTALGGYTF. The gene calls are TRBV27 and TRBJ1-2; 7 bases map to TRBD1. CDR3 size: 15 residues. J gave up 8 bases and V 5 bases, and 14 bases lay outside the gene matches. Germline V gene sequence: CDR1 MNHEY, CDR2 SMNVEV (reference sequence).